This T cell receptor (beta chain) was recovered during a study of T cell repertoires in cytomegalovirus infection (dated by TCRdb to about 2019). At the level of the whole study: The HLA type of each donor mattered for the analysis, because public TCR beta signatures pointed to carriage of CMV infection along with the matching HLA type. The paper's findings and limits, for the study overall: In both this cohort and an independent cohort of approximately 350 donors, the cumulative frequency of public TCR beta family members distinguished carriers of CMV infection plus the relevant HLA type. The ex vivo response was dominated by HLA-C-restricted CMV-specific TCR beta clonotypes, and the single most frequent clonotype in two of eight donors was supplied by these HLA-C-restricted clonotypes.

The CDR3 runs 18 amino acids, cysteine and phenylalanine included. Left in the record is the CDR3 DNA by itself, 54 bases read in frame from the first base. At the junction V is shortened by 7 bases and J by 0 bases, with 19 bases in between. Looking up the germline V gene yields CDR1 MNHEY and CDR2 SVGAGI. TCRdb records Illumina HiSeq 1500 as the sequencer. The raw public data were reprocessed by TCRdb itself: fastp quality trimming at Q25, MiXCR clonotype calling, in-frame beta chains only. Duplicate CDR3 protein sequences are folded into a single record with the most common DNA and genes. The sample contains 500,000 or so distinct CDR3 sequences, 15% to 20% of them found a single time. The ten biggest clones cover 24% of the sample. Points on this clonotype: The target of this receptor is not known. Nothing much larger sits one base from this clone, and base qualities are not available.

The chain employs TRBV6-5 and TRBJ2-6; too little of a D gene remains to name it. This TCR was recovered from a human donor in good health (CMV status not recorded). Some clones in this sample may be carry-over from other donors' samples. Sequencing was performed on CD8+ T cells from PBMCs. The CDR3 protein: CASTYEWTSSSGANVLTF. The sequenced DNA: TGTGCCAGCACCTACGAGTGGACGTCTAGCTCTGGGGCCAACGTCCTGACTTTC.